The rows below give T cell receptor beta chains drawn from one sample of a study of cytomegalovirus exposure and HLA in healthy donors. Only in-frame clones appear in the TCRdb table, and some are missing; sequencing was by immunoSEQ multiplex PCR. Among approximately 280,000 clones listed, around nine tenths were seen once. Material for sequencing was PBMCs. The receptors stem from a woman aged 18-29 years in good health and CMV-seronegative. Each CDR3 is given with its conserved first and last residue. The order of the fields is clone size, D gene, J gene, V gene, CDR3 protein, CDR3 DNA. A D gene is named only where the DNA matches it firmly. Clone size is stated in some rows and not others, as once, few, many or a class when expanded.

size: -
D: TRBD1
J: TRBJ1-1
V: TRBV7-9
CDR3: CASSSDRGRTEAFF
DNA: TGTGCCAGCAGCTCCGACAGGGGGAGGACTGAAGCTTTCTTT

size: -
D: TRBD2
J: TRBJ2-3
V: TRBV6-1
CDR3: CASSVSGGTDTQYF
DNA: TGTGCCAGCAGTGTAAGCGGGGGAACAGATACGCAGTATTTT

size: -
D: -
J: TRBJ2-7
V: TRBV7-9
CDR3: CASSSTPQSYEQYF
DNA: TGTGCCAGCAGCTCCACCCCCCAGTCCTACGAGCAGTACTTC

size: -
D: -
J: TRBJ1-2
V: TRBV9
CDR3: CASSVEAGNYGYTF
DNA: TGTGCCAGCAGCGTAGAGGCAGGGAACTATGGCTACACCTTC

size: -
D: -
J: TRBJ1-4
V: TRBV6-1
CDR3: CASSTTGIGKLFF
DNA: TGTGCCAGCAGTACTACAGGGATTGGAAAACTGTTTTTT

size: -
D: -
J: TRBJ1-4
V: TRBV7-9
CDR3: CASSQAATNEKLFF
DNA: TGTGCCAGCAGCCAGGCCGCAACTAATGAAAAACTGTTTTTT

size: -
D: TRBD2
J: TRBJ2-1
V: TRBV4-2
CDR3: CASSQGVAGSSYNEQFF
DNA: TGTGCCAGCAGCCAAGGTGTAGCGGGGAGCTCCTACAATGAGCAGTTCTTC

size: -
D: -
J: TRBJ1-4
V: TRBV27
CDR3: CASSFQGVNEKLFF
DNA: TGTGCCAGCAGTTTTCAGGGCGTTAATGAAAAACTGTTTTTT

size: -
D: TRBD1
J: TRBJ2-2
V: TRBV7-8
CDR3: CASSFGTGDTGELFF
DNA: TGTGCCAGCAGCTTTGGGACAGGGGACACCGGGGAGCTGTTTTTT

size: -
D: -
J: TRBJ1-1
V: TRBV11-2
CDR3: CASSLEATEAFF
DNA: TGTGCCAGCAGCTTAGAAGCCACTGAAGCTTTCTTT

size: once
D: TRBD2
J: TRBJ2-5
V: TRBV4-1
CDR3: CASSSRVQGLAQETQYF
DNA: TGCGCCAGCAGCTCTCGAGTTCAGGGACTAGCACAAGAGACCCAGTACTTC

size: -
D: -
J: TRBJ1-2
V: TRBV7-9
CDR3: CASRPEGELYGYTF
DNA: TGTGCCAGCAGGCCAGAAGGGGAACTATATGGCTACACCTTC

size: -
D: TRBD2
J: TRBJ2-1
V: TRBV7-3
CDR3: CASSLFSSGGRSEQFF
DNA: TGTGCCAGCAGCTTATTTTCTAGCGGGGGGAGGAGTGAGCAGTTCTTC

size: -
D: TRBD2
J: TRBJ2-1
V: TRBV5-1
CDR3: CASSLGESGGAYNEQFF
DNA: TGCGCCAGCAGCTTGGGCGAGAGCGGGGGGGCCTACAATGAGCAGTTCTTC

size: once
D: -
J: TRBJ1-1
V: TRBV10-3
CDR3: CAISGNTEAFF
DNA: TGTGCCATCTCCGGGAACACTGAAGCTTTCTTT

size: -
D: TRBD1
J: TRBJ2-3
V: TRBV7-9
CDR3: CASSLGDRGGTDTQYF
DNA: TGTGCCAGCAGCTTGGGGGACAGGGGTGGCACAGATACGCAGTATTTT

size: -
D: -
J: TRBJ1-2
V: TRBV4-1
CDR3: CASSQDLARTAYGYTF
DNA: TGCGCCAGCAGCCAAGATTTAGCCAGGACTGCCTATGGCTACACCTTC